This entry describes one T cell receptor beta chain. The junction and the germline gene differ at one end; a read error may be behind it. The data were taken from a study of blood T cell repertoires in COVID-19. Germline-derived CDR1 and CDR2 are LGHNA and YNFKEQ. This CDR3 comprises 17 residues. The repertoire was sequenced with immunoSEQ multiplex PCR; TCRdb's copy has only in-frame clones and lacks some. This table has 55,000 to 70,000 clones, 60% to 85% appearing once. V usage is TRBV4-2 and J usage is TRBJ2-3, with 9 bases identical to TRBD2. The sequencing input was peripheral blood. The receptor's source is a human donor in a cohort sampled during active COVID-19. Written as DNA, the CDR3 is TGTGCCAGCAGTCAAGGGGGTAGCGGGGGAGTCACAGATACGCAGTATTTT. Its translation is CASSQGGSGGVTDTQYF.